A selection of T cell receptor beta chains follows, all from one sample in a study of CD8 T cells in Susac syndrome. TCRdb re-called the immunoSEQ multiplex PCR reads through MiXCR, storing one row per CDR3 protein. The sample holds some 210,000 distinct CDR3 sequences, 94% seen once. Sequenced input: CD4+ T cells from PBMCs. These receptors were taken from a human donor with Susac syndrome. CDR3s include the opening cysteine and the closing phenylalanine or tryptophan. The D gene is left open where the match is weak. Clone sizes are given selectively: once, few, many, or a class where the clone is expanded.

size: NA
J: TRBJ1-2
D: NA
V: TRBV7-2
DNA: TGTGCCAGCAGCCCGAACGGACTTACTTCCCATGGCTACACCTTC
CDR3: CASSPNGLTSHGYTF

size: NA
J: TRBJ2-3
D: TRBD1
V: TRBV7-2
DNA: TGTGCCAGCAGCCCGTCGGGACAGCACACAGATACGCAGTATTTT
CDR3: CASSPSGQHTDTQYF

size: NA
J: TRBJ2-5
D: NA
V: TRBV5-6
DNA: TGTGCCAGCAGCTTGGAGGGACCCTCACCGACCCAGTACTTC
CDR3: CASSLEGPSPTQYF

size: NA
J: TRBJ2-1
D: NA
V: TRBV11-2
DNA: TGTGCCAGCAGCTTAGATTGGGCAGGGCAGGAGCAGTTCTTC
CDR3: CASSLDWAGQEQFF

size: NA
J: TRBJ1-1
D: TRBD1
V: TRBV14
DNA: TGTGCCAGCAGCCGGCAGGGGGCAAGAGGTGTCGTCGAAGCTTTCTTT
CDR3: CASSRQGARGVVEAFF

size: once
J: TRBJ2-1
D: NA
V: TRBV2
DNA: TGTGCCAGCAGGAGTCAGAGCTCCTACAATGAGCAGTTCTTC
CDR3: CASRSQSSYNEQFF

size: NA
J: TRBJ1-1
D: TRBD1
V: TRBV10-3
DNA: TGTGCCATCAGTGCCGGACAGGGGGAAACTGAAGCTTTCTTT
CDR3: CAISAGQGETEAFF

size: NA
J: TRBJ1-1
D: NA
V: TRBV5-4
DNA: TGTGCCAGCAGCTTGGCCGGGATGAGGAGCACTGAAGCTTTCTTT
CDR3: CASSLAGMRSTEAFF

size: NA
J: TRBJ2-3
D: TRBD1
V: TRBV20-1
DNA: TGCAGCGCCCCGAAGGGGGCCGCTTTGGATACGCAGTATTTT
CDR3: CSAPKGAALDTQYF

size: NA
J: TRBJ1-6
D: NA
V: TRBV7-2
DNA: TGTGCCAGCAGCTTTTGGGTGGAAGATTCACCCCTCCACTTT
CDR3: CASSFWVEDSPLHF

size: NA
J: TRBJ2-7
D: NA
V: TRBV30
DNA: TGTGCCTGGAGTGGGGGGGCAGGTAGTGACGAGCAGTACTTC
CDR3: CAWSGGAGSDEQYF

size: NA
J: TRBJ2-5
D: NA
V: TRBV5-1
DNA: TGCGCCAGCAGCTTGGCCCAAGGGAAGTACCAAGAGACCCAGTACTTC
CDR3: CASSLAQGKYQETQYF

size: NA
J: TRBJ1-5
D: NA
V: TRBV28
DNA: TGTGCCAGCAGCACTTCACCGGATCAGCCCCAGCATTTT
CDR3: CASSTSPDQPQHF

size: NA
J: TRBJ1-1
D: NA
V: TRBV4-2
DNA: TGTGCCAGCAGCCAAGAAGCCCGGACTGAAGCTTTCTTT
CDR3: CASSQEARTEAFF

size: once
J: TRBJ2-7
D: TRBD2
V: TRBV20-1
DNA: TGCAGTGCTAGAGGGGAAGCCGGGACTAGCCAAAACGAGCAGTACTTC
CDR3: CSARGEAGTSQNEQYF

size: NA
J: TRBJ2-2
D: TRBD2
V: TRBV25-1
DNA: TGTGCCAGCAGTGATCGTGCGGGGGGGCTAACCGGGGAGCTGTTTTTT
CDR3: CASSDRAGGLTGELFF

size: NA
J: TRBJ1-1
D: NA
V: TRBV7-8
DNA: TGTGCCAGCAGCTTAGGGGCCCCGAGGACTGAAGCTTTCTTT
CDR3: CASSLGAPRTEAFF

size: once
J: TRBJ2-5
D: NA
V: TRBV30
DNA: TGTGCCTGGAGTGATTTCCTCCAAGAGACCCAGTACTTC
CDR3: CAWSDFLQETQYF

size: NA
J: TRBJ1-1
D: NA
V: TRBV3-1
DNA: TGTGCCAGCAGCCACCCCGACAGGCAGAACACTGAAGCTTTCTTT
CDR3: CASSHPDRQNTEAFF

size: once
J: TRBJ2-6
D: TRBD2
V: TRBV4-1
DNA: TGCGCCAGCAGCCTCACCGGGACTAGAACCGCTGGGGCCAACGTCCTGACTTTC
CDR3: CASSLTGTRTAGANVLTF

size: NA
J: TRBJ2-5
D: NA
V: TRBV7-2
DNA: TGTGCCAGCAGCTTAGATGGCAGGGGCCAAGAGACCCAGTACTTC
CDR3: CASSLDGRGQETQYF

size: once
J: TRBJ2-7
D: TRBD2
V: TRBV7-9
DNA: TGTGCCAGCAGCTTAGCGGGACTAACCTACGAGCAGTACTTC
CDR3: CASSLAGLTYEQYF

size: NA
J: TRBJ1-1
D: NA
V: TRBV5-6
DNA: TGTGCCAGCAGCGTCCCACAGAGCACTGAAGCTTTCTTT
CDR3: CASSVPQSTEAFF

size: NA
J: TRBJ1-5
D: NA
V: TRBV6-1
DNA: TGTGCCAGCAGTGAGAGAGGGCCGAATAGCAATCAGCCCCAGCATTTT
CDR3: CASSERGPNSNQPQHF

size: NA
J: TRBJ2-6
D: NA
V: TRBV5-1
DNA: TGCGCCAGCAGCTTGGAAGGCAGTAGATACTCTGGGGCCAACGTCCTGACTTTC
CDR3: CASSLEGSRYSGANVLTF

size: NA
J: TRBJ2-7
D: NA
V: TRBV3-1
DNA: TGTGCCAGCAGCCAAGAGATGATAACCTACGAGCAGTACTTC
CDR3: CASSQEMITYEQYF

size: NA
J: TRBJ2-7
D: TRBD2
V: TRBV5-1
DNA: TGCGCCAGCTCGCCACTAGCGGGGGACTACGAGCAGTACTTC
CDR3: CASSPLAGDYEQYF

size: NA
J: TRBJ2-3
D: NA
V: TRBV7-9
DNA: TGTGCCAGCAGCTTCATCGCTAGCACAGATACGCAGTATTTT
CDR3: CASSFIASTDTQYF

size: NA
J: TRBJ2-7
D: NA
V: TRBV4-1
DNA: TGCGCCAGCAGCCAAGGGGGAACAGGGAGGGCGTACGAGCAGTACTTC
CDR3: CASSQGGTGRAYEQYF

size: NA
J: TRBJ1-1
D: NA
V: TRBV18
DNA: TGTGCCAGCTCCCCCGGGTTGGCCGTGAACACTGAAGCTTTCTTT
CDR3: CASSPGLAVNTEAFF

size: NA
J: TRBJ2-2
D: NA
V: TRBV19
DNA: TGTGCCAGTAGTTCTTGGTCGGGAACCGGGGAGCTGTTTTTT
CDR3: CASSSWSGTGELFF

size: NA
J: TRBJ1-1
D: TRBD1
V: TRBV29-1
DNA: TGCAGCGTTCAGGGACAGCTGAACACTGAAGCTTTCTTT
CDR3: CSVQGQLNTEAFF

size: NA
J: TRBJ2-3
D: NA
V: TRBV29-1
DNA: TGCAGCGTTGAAGCCGCCCAGGCGCAGTATTTT
CDR3: CSVEAAQAQYF

size: NA
J: TRBJ2-2
D: TRBD2
V: TRBV2
DNA: TGTGCCAGCTCCAGGGAGGGAGGCGGGGAGCTGTTTTTT
CDR3: CASSREGGGELFF

size: NA
J: TRBJ2-5
D: TRBD2
V: TRBV6-1
DNA: TGTGCCAGCAGTGAAGATACTAGCGGGGGTATAGAGACCCAGTACTTC
CDR3: CASSEDTSGGIETQYF

size: NA
J: TRBJ2-1
D: NA
V: TRBV5-6
DNA: TGTGCCAGCAGCTTGGTTTCGGACAATGAGCAGTTCTTC
CDR3: CASSLVSDNEQFF

size: NA
J: TRBJ1-3
D: NA
V: TRBV30
DNA: TGTGCCTGGCGACAGGGAAACACCATATATTTT
CDR3: CAWRQGNTIYF

size: NA
J: TRBJ2-5
D: TRBD1
V: TRBV19
DNA: TGTGCCAGTAGTCCACAGGGGGAAGAGACCCAGTACTTC
CDR3: CASSPQGEETQYF

size: NA
J: TRBJ1-2
D: TRBD1
V: TRBV12-3/TRBV12-4
DNA: TGTGCCAGCACCCCGACAGGGGGCATCCCCTCCGATGGCTACACCTTC
CDR3: CASTPTGGIPSDGYTF

size: NA
J: TRBJ1-2
D: TRBD1
V: TRBV20-1
DNA: TGCAGTGCCCTAGGACAGGATGCCTTCTATGGCTACACCTTC
CDR3: CSALGQDAFYGYTF

size: NA
J: TRBJ2-1
D: NA
V: TRBV19
DNA: TGTGCCAGTACCCTGCAGGCGAACGCCTACAATGAGCAGTTCTTC
CDR3: CASTLQANAYNEQFF

size: NA
J: TRBJ2-1
D: NA
V: TRBV7-6
DNA: TGTGCCAGCAGCTTAGAAAACAGGGCCCCGGGGAATGAGCAGTTCTTC
CDR3: CASSLENRAPGNEQFF

size: NA
J: TRBJ2-3
D: NA
V: TRBV16
DNA: TGTGCCAGCAGCCAATCAAGGGCCAGTCTTTGGCAGTATTTT
CDR3: CASSQSRASLWQYF

size: NA
J: TRBJ1-6
D: NA
V: TRBV4-3
DNA: TGCGCCAGCAGCCGAGCGGACAGCTATAATTCACCCCTCCACTTT
CDR3: CASSRADSYNSPLHF

size: NA
J: TRBJ1-2
D: NA
V: TRBV7-8
DNA: TGTGCCAGCAGCTCATATGAAGGGGGAGATGGCTACACCTTC
CDR3: CASSSYEGGDGYTF

size: NA
J: TRBJ2-2
D: TRBD1
V: TRBV5-6
DNA: TGTGCCAGCAGCTTGTTGGGGACAGGGGATTCGAACACCGGGGAGCTGTTTTTT
CDR3: CASSLLGTGDSNTGELFF

size: NA
J: TRBJ2-1
D: TRBD2
V: TRBV20-1
DNA: TGCAGTGCTGTCCGGGACTACAACGTCGATGAGCAGTTCTTC
CDR3: CSAVRDYNVDEQFF

size: few
J: TRBJ2-3
D: NA
V: TRBV20-1
DNA: TGCAGTGCTCGTAACCCCCCAGATACGCAGTATTTT
CDR3: CSARNPPDTQYF

size: NA
J: TRBJ2-7
D: NA
V: TRBV5-6
DNA: TGTGCCAGCAGCTTTAGAGACGGCGAGCAGTACTTC
CDR3: CASSFRDGEQYF